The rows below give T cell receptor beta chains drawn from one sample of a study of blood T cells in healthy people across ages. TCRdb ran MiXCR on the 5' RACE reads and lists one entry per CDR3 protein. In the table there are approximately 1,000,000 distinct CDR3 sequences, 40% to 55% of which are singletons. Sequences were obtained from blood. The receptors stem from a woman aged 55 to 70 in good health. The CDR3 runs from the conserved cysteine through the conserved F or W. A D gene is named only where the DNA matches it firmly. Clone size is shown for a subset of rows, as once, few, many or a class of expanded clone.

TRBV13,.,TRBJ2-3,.,TGTGCCAGCAGCTCCGCCAGGCTCGGCACAGATACGCAGTATTTT,CASSSARLGTDTQYF
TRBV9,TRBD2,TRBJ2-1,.,TGTGCCAGCAGCGTAATAGGGACTAGCCGAGTTTGGAACAATGAGCAGTTCTTC,CASSVIGTSRVWNNEQFF
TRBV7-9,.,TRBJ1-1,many,TGTGCCAGCAGCTTTCCGGAAGCTTTCTTT,CASSFPEAFF
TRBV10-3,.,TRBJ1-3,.,TGTGCCATCGGACGGGACTCTGGAAACACCATATATTTT,CAIGRDSGNTIYF
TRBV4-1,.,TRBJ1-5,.,TGCGCCAGCAGCCAAGGAATGGATCAGCCCCAGCATTTT,CASSQGMDQPQHF
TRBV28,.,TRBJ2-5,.,TGTGCCAGCAGTTCTTTCGCCCGAACAGCGGTCGAAGAGACCCAGTACTTC,CASSSFARTAVEETQYF
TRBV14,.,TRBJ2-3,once,TGTGCCAGCAGTTCCGCCGGGCCTAGCACAGATACGCAGTATTTT,CASSSAGPSTDTQYF
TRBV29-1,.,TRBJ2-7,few,TGCAGCGTGGCCTTGGTGGGGAGAAACGAGCAGTACTTC,CSVALVGRNEQYF
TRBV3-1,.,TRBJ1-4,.,TGTGCCAGCTCGCGGAGGTCCCCATCAGGAGCTAATGAAAAACTGTTTTTT,CASSRRSPSGANEKLFF
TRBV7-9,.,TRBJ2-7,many,TGCGCCAGCAGCTTGGACTTCGGCTACGAGCAGTACTTC,CASSLDFGYEQYF
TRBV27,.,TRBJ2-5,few,TGTGCCAGCAGTCCCACCGCAGGACAAGAGACCCAGTACTTC,CASSPTAGQETQYF
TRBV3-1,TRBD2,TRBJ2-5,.,TGTGCCAGCAGACTTGGGACTAGCGGGAGTATCGAGACCCAGTACTTC,CASRLGTSGSIETQYF
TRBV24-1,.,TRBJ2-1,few,TGTGCCACCAGTGATTTTGCGGGCGGTCAGCAGTTCTTC,CATSDFAGGQQFF
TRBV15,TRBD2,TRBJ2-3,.,TGTGCCACCAACAGCGGGAGAATGCCAGATACGCAGTATTTT,CATNSGRMPDTQYF
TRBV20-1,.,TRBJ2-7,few,TGCAGTGCTAGCACAGGGCACGAGCAGTACTTC,CSASTGHEQYF
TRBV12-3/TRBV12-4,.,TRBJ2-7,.,TGTGCCAGCAGTTCCACCCTAACCTACGAGCAGTACTTC,CASSSTLTYEQYF
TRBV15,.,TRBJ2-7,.,TGTGCTACCAGCAGAGATTTGACAGACTACGAGCAGTACTTC,CATSRDLTDYEQYF
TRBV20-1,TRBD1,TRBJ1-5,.,TGCAGTGCTAGTGGACAGGGGCTTGATCAGCCCCAGCATTTT,CSASGQGLDQPQHF
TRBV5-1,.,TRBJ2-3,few,TGCGCCAGCAGCCCAGATCCCACAGATACGCAGTATTTT,CASSPDPTDTQYF
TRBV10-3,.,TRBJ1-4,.,TGTGCCATCAGTGCAAGGAGGGATGAAAAACTGTTTTTT,CAISARRDEKLFF
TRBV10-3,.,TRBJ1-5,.,TGTGCCACCAAGGACAGCAATCAGCCCCAGCATTTT,CATKDSNQPQHF
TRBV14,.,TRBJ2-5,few,TGTGCCAGCAGCCAAGATTTCGTTCGGGAGACCCAGTACTTC,CASSQDFVRETQYF
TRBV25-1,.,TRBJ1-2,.,TGTGCCAGCGGCCTTACCTGGCGGCCGCCGGACTATGGCTACACCTTC,CASGLTWRPPDYGYTF
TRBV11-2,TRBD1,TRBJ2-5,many,TGTGCCAGCAGCTACAGACAGGGGCAGGGAGAGACCCAGTACTTC,CASSYRQGQGETQYF
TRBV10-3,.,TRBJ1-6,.,TGTGCCATCAGTGATACGACAGCTAACTCACCCCTCCACTTT,CAISDTTANSPLHF
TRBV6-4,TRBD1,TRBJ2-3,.,TGTGCCAGCAGTCCCGGGACAGGGGGAGATACGCAGTATTTT,CASSPGTGGDTQYF
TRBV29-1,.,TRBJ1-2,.,TGCAGCGTTGACCCGGGGGCGGAAGGCTACACCTTT,CSVDPGAEGYTF
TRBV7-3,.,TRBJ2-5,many,TGTGCCAGCAGCTTAAGGGGGTTCGGAGAGACCCAGTACTTC,CASSLRGFGETQYF
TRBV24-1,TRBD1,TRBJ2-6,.,TGTGCCACCGGGGACAGAAGAACTTCGCCGGGGGCCAACGTCCTGACTTTC,CATGDRRTSPGANVLTF
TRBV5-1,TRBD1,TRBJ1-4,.,TGCGCCAGCAGCTTGACAAGTAGACAGGGCACCAATGAAAAACTGTTTTTT,CASSLTSRQGTNEKLFF